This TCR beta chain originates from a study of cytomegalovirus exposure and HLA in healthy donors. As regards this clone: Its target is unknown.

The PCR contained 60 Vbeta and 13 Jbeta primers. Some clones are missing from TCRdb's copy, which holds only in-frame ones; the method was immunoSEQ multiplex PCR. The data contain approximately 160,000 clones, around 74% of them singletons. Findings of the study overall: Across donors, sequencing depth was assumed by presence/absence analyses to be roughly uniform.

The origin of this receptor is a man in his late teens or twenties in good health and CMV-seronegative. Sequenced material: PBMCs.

The CDR3 loop is CASSYNRNTEAFF. The CDR3 bases are TGTGCCAGCAGTTACAATAGGAACACTGAAGCTTTCTTT. The chain couples TRBV6-5 to TRBJ1-1; D is uncertain. From germline, CDR1 is MNHEY and CDR2 SVGAGI. The length of the CDR3 is 13 residues. The V gene lost 2 bases and the J gene lost 1 base, with 5 bases spanning the gap.